The TCR beta chain described here comes from a study of blood T cell repertoires in COVID-19. The method was immunoSEQ multiplex PCR; TCRdb's version includes in-frame clones alone and lacks a portion of them. Found here are a few hundred thousand clones, 80% to 90% of them singletons; the top ten hold about 1.5%. J gave up 4 bases and V 10 bases, and 3 bases lay outside the gene matches. The CDR3 extends over 12 amino acids. The sequence came from a man aged 25-45 years who had recovered from COVID-19. The gene calls are TRBV12-3 or TRBV12-4 and TRBJ1-3, with 8 bases that match TRBD1. Sequenced sample: PBMCs or T cells enriched from blood (not recorded which). The CDR3 sequence: CATGQGGNTIYF. In DNA, the CDR3 is TGTGCCACCGGACAGGGAGGAAACACCATATATTTT.